The T cell receptor beta chain described here comes from a study of pediatric ulcerative colitis. This CDR3 spans 11 amino acids. V was shortened by 4 bases and J by 7 bases, with 4 bases between the two germline ends. Germline CDR1 reads SGHAT; CDR2 reads FQNNGV. This was a survey-level run. Sequencing was performed with immunoSEQ multiplex PCR; in TCRdb, only in-frame clones are kept and a portion is missing. The profile shows tens of thousands of clones, roughly 82% of them singletons. One to two pinch biopsies were taken from the rectum during colonoscopy. Sequencing was carried out using gut tissue. The clonotype originates from a boy between 10 and 17 years old with severe ulcerative colitis. The gene calls are TRBV11-2 and TRBJ2-2; D uncertain. Here the CDR3 DNA reads TGTGCCAGCAGCTATAGCGGGGAGCTGTTTTTT. Amino acid sequence: CASSYSGELFF.